The rows below give T cell receptor beta chains drawn from one sample of a study of cytomegalovirus exposure and HLA in healthy donors. The data were produced by immunoSEQ multiplex PCR, yet TCRdb's version contains in-frame clones alone and is incomplete. The table lists about 200,000 clones, 87% of them singletons. The sequencing input was PBMCs. The receptors come from a young woman in good health and CMV-seropositive. Both conserved end residues are trimmed from each CDR3. Fields, in order: V gene, J gene, CDR3 protein.

TRBV28	TRBJ1-3	ASSEWDNGNTIY
TRBV19	TRBJ2-1	ASSLSSFVGNEQF
TRBV28	TRBJ2-1	ASSWGLASNEQF
TRBV6-1	TRBJ1-4	ASSEGWGRTTNEKLF
TRBV19	TRBJ1-1	ASSSGTGYTEAF
TRBV5-1	TRBJ1-1	ASSRDRGVLNTEAF
TRBV5-1	TRBJ2-5	ASSLAAREGTQY
TRBV10-2	TRBJ1-5	ASRPDRSNQPQH
TRBV11-2	TRBJ2-7	ASSHGTGNYYEQY
TRBV30	TRBJ2-1	ACPSGSSYNEQF
TRBV6-1	TRBJ1-1	ASSEVQNTEAF
TRBV14	TRBJ2-7	ASSLGLAHYYEQY
TRBV27	TRBJ2-5	ASSLYSNQETQY
TRBV5-1	TRBJ2-1	ASSLYRSGEGF
TRBV7-9	TRBJ1-3	ASSSSPGLSGNTIY
TRBV29-1	TRBJ2-3	SVELGRGSGTDTQY
TRBV28	TRBJ1-5	ASSLREHQPQH
TRBV18	TRBJ2-1	ASSPGPGDNEQF
TRBV15	TRBJ2-5	ATSRDPDSEETQY
TRBV6-5	TRBJ1-2	ASSYSRGSDGYT
TRBV28	TRBJ2-7	ASDSDSSYEQY
TRBV5-1	TRBJ2-1	ASGAVAGVGHNEQF
TRBV5-1	TRBJ2-7	ASSLGTSDYEQY
TRBV19	TRBJ2-7	ASSTTGGPYEQY
TRBV27	TRBJ1-1	ASSTRTGGRTEAF
TRBV5-6	TRBJ1-1	ASSPPRMLTEAF
TRBV7-8	TRBJ2-7	ASSLEVDRGTYEQY
TRBV28	TRBJ2-5	ASSLIRETQY
TRBV5-1	TRBJ1-2	ASSLGRQAGYGYT
TRBV19	TRBJ1-1	ASSTQGGNTEAF
TRBV19	TRBJ1-2	ASSKRRNNINYGYT
TRBV28	TRBJ2-7	ASSLVTAYEQY
TRBV11-2	TRBJ2-1	ASSLTSGFYNEQF
TRBV6-5	TRBJ1-2	ASRRTGPVYGYT
TRBV19	TRBJ2-7	ASSIQGSSYEQY
TRBV5-1	TRBJ2-3	ASSFYLRGRDRTDTQY